This T cell receptor beta chain was found in a study of shared clonotypes between healthy human individuals (dated by TCRdb to 2018 to 2020). For the study in its entirety: A few men and two women, aged 18 to 49 years, made up the cohort. For each donor, three plates each were used for CD4 naive and CD4 memory, two plates were used for CD8 naive, and one plate was used for CD8 memory. To estimate repertoire size and how much clonotype sharing occurs between individuals, the study deeply sequenced the blood TCR repertoires of 5 or 6 healthy adults. Different laboratories and diverse techniques were used to prepare libraries and sequence TCR repertoires, to increase sequencing depth and limit assay-specific biases. Leukapheresis yielded between about 0.94 and 9 billion PBMCs per donor. Study-wide findings and limitations: Even with the large sequencing depth, rarefaction of the sorted-subset datasets indicated that sequencing was incomplete. Across a handful of donors, around 5% of naive CD4, 3% to 4% of naive CD8, 2.3% of memory CD4, and under 0.45% of memory CD8 clonotypes were shared. Pairwise subsampling indicated that sequencing depth was expected to affect the degree of clonotype sharing among donors. Higher generation probabilities were observed for clonotypes shared by all four sorted-subset donors than for non-shared clonotypes. Because the study included a small number of donors, the genetic and exposure-history diversity represented was limited. Naive subsets generally had larger estimated clonotype richness than memory subsets. Only blood was sampled, and tissue TCR repertoires likely differ from those in blood.

From the germline V gene, CDR1 is SGHTA and CDR2 is FQGNSA. The CDR3 runs 13 amino acids, cysteine and phenylalanine included. The kept DNA is CDR3 alone, 39 bases in frame from the first base. V is pared back by 5 bases and J by 5 bases, with 11 bases lying between the germline termini. To note about this clone: Its antigen remains unidentified. No base quality values were provided; no much bigger clone lies one nucleotide off.

The donors were healthy, HIV-negative adults with no recently reported acute infections or vaccinations. All donors were Caucasian adults living in Nashville, Tennessee, USA. CD4+ T cells were enriched by magnetic negative selection; naive cells were then positively selected on CD45RA, and the negative fraction formed the memory subset. Blood was collected by leukapheresis, and PBMCs were isolated by Ficoll-Histopaque density gradient centrifugation and then cryopreserved in liquid nitrogen vapor phase. Analytical flow cytometry was used to check the purity and quantity of each magnetically sorted T cell population. Genomic DNA was isolated from every sorted fraction and measured by UV absorbance on a Nanodrop 2000c. TCR CDR3 regions were amplified from genomic DNA by multiplex PCR using the deep immunoSEQ assay. Extracted genomic DNA from each cell subset was spread evenly across all wells of several immunoSEQ 96-well plates, with each plate serving as a replicate. Each replicate PCR for sorted subsets received around 0.2 ug genomic DNA, equal to roughly 30,000 T cell genomes. The purified libraries were quantified using a Qubit 3.0 fluorometer, sized with a Bioanalyzer 2100, and then quantified again using the KAPA Library Quantification kit. Every immunoSEQ 96-well plate was sequenced on a separate single-read 150-cycle Illumina NextSeq 550 flow cell. The original methods were these. The immunoSEQ output contained only junctional sequences without quality scores, so filtering could not match that applied to full-length reads. Sequences were annotated with PyIR, a Python wrapper for IgBLAST v1.9, using IMGT germline references to assign V/J genes and CDR3. Any read was removed if the V/J assignment was weak (E-value above 1e-6), the CDR3 was missing, or the read contained stop codons, out-of-frame junctions, or ambiguous translated residues. V3J clonotypes were defined as sequences sharing the same inferred V gene, J gene, and CDR3 amino acid sequence. To compute the percentage overlap between repertoires, the number of shared unique clonotypes was divided by the size of the smaller repertoire. Three approaches were used to assess repertoire richness: RTK rarefaction, the Chao1 estimator, and Recon v2.1 estimates of unobserved clonotypes. OLGA was used to compute generation probabilities for all TCRbeta clonotypes that the gDNA method yielded from a few donors. Entries here come from immuneACCESS through TCRdb and include only in-frame sequences with V and J called. Some clones fail to appear in such tables; in the studies checked, an unresolved V gene covers under half of the shortfall, and the cause of the remainder is unknown. That table gives V, J and clone size, and the DNA gave D and trimming. For this sample there are some 1 million clones; about 74% appear just once. Of the sample, about 1.5% falls within the top ten clones.

The sample consisted of memory CD4+ T cells sorted from blood. This sample's cell subset or site label indicates: CD45RA-negative fraction. The rearrangement joined TRBV7-2 to TRBJ2-3; tentative D gene TRBD1, with 5 bases matching. This receptor was taken from a man between 18 and 29 years old in good health. In nucleotide form, the sequence is TGTGCCAGCAGCAAGCTTAGGGGAGATACGCAGTATTTT. Protein translation: CASSKLRGDTQYF.